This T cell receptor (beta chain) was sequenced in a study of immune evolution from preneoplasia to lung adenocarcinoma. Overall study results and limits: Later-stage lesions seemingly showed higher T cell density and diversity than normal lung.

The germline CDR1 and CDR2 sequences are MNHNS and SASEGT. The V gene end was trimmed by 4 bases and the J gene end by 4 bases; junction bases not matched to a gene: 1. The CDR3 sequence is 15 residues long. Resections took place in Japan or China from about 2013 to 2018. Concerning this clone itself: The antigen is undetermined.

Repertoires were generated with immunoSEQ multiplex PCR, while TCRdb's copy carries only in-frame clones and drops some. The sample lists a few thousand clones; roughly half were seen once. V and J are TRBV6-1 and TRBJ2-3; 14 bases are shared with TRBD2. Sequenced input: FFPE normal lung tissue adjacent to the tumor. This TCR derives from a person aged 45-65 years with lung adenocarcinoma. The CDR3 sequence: CASSGLAGGPDTQYF. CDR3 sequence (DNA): TGTGCCAGCAGTGGACTAGCGGGGGGGCCAGATACGCAGTATTTT.